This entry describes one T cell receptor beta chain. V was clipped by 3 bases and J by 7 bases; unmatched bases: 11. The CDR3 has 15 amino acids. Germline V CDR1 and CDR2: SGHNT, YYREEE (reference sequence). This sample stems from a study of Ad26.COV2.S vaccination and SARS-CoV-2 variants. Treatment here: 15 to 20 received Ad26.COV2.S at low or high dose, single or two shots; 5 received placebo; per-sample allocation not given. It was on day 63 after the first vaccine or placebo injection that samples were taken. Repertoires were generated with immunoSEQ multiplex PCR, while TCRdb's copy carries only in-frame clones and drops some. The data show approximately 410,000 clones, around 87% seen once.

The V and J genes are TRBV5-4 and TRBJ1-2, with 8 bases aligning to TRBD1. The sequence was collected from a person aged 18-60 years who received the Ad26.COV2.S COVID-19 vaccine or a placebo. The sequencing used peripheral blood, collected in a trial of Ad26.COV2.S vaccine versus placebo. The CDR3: CASSSISGGISGYTF. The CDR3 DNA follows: TGTGCCAGCAGCTCAATCTCAGGGGGCATCAGTGGCTACACCTTC.